These 20 T cell receptor beta chains came from one sample sequenced in a study of blood T cells in healthy people across ages. A second PCR, run for about 6 to 11 cycles, used a sample-barcoded 5' primer plus a J-beta primer mix. TCRdb redid the calling of the 5' RACE reads with MiXCR, one entry per CDR3 protein. The sample shows 780,000 or so distinct CDR3 sequences, about 56% of them seen only once. Source material: blood. Source of these receptors: a man aged 40-55 years in good health.

V gene TRBV6-2 or TRBV6-3 combines with J gene TRBJ2-1, with D perhaps assigned TRBD1 or TRBD2 (5 bases each). Between the trimmed V and J ends, which lost 6 bases and 12 bases, there was a span of 21 bases. Germline CDR1 and CDR2: MNHEY and SVGEGT. There are 14 residues in the CDR3. The CDR3 nucleotides are TGTGCCAGCAGCTCCGGGACCCTCGGTTTAGGGCAGTTCTTC. As protein: CASSSGTLGLGQFF.

This chain uses TRBV18 with TRBJ1-2, with 12 bases matching TRBD1. CDR1 KGHSH and CDR2 LQKENI come from the germline V gene. V lost 3 bases to trimming and J lost 3 bases; unmatched junction nucleotides: 5. This CDR3 spans 16 amino acids. CDR3 DNA: TGTGCCAGCTCACCTACCGGGACAGGGGGCCACTATGGCTACACCTTC. It translates to CASSPTGTGGHYGYTF.

This clonotype was recorded a few times. The chain recombines TRBV7-9 with TRBJ2-3; 11 bases are a match to TRBD1. Trimming at V came to 6 bases and at J to 6 bases, leaving 8 bases not matched to a gene. This CDR3 spans 15 amino acids. Germline V gives CDR1 SEHNR, CDR2 FQNEAQ (reference sequence). The CDR3 DNA sequence: TGTGCCAGCAGGGGGGACAGGGGGGGTCCTGATACGCAGTATTTT. It specifies CASRGDRGGPDTQYF.

The J gene is TRBJ2-1, the V gene TRBV7-9; TRBD2 matches 13 bases. V was clipped by 1 base and J by 7 bases; unmatched bases: 4. The CDR3 runs 16 residues. Germline V CDR1 and CDR2: SEHNR, FQNEAQ (reference sequence). As DNA, the CDR3 is TGTGCCAGCAGCTTAGTGACGACTAGCGGGGGGAATGAGCAGTTCTTC. This translates into CASSLVTTSGGNEQFF.

The chain couples TRBV5-1 to TRBJ1-1, with D possibly matching TRBD1 (6 bases). This CDR3 has 16 residues. V was shortened by 0 bases and J by 1 base, with 13 bases between the two germline ends. In germline, CDR1 is SGHRS, CDR2 YFSETQ. The CDR3: CASSLAGGARNTEAFF. The CDR3 bases are TGCGCCAGCAGCTTGGCCGGGGGGGCCAGGAACACTGAAGCTTTCTTT.

The chain combines TRBV15 with TRBJ2-4; possibly TRBD1 for D (6 bases). The DNA end is a closer match to TRBJ2-7, so the J assignment may be wrong. CDR1 and CDR2 from the germline V gene are LNHNV and YYDKDF (reference sequence). The length of the CDR3 is 15 residues. CDR3 coding DNA: TGTGCCACCAGCACATCCTTGTGGGGGCTGGACGAGCAGTACTTC. Protein: CATSTSLWGLDEQYF.

Only a few counts were recorded for this clonotype. The V gene is TRBV12-3 or TRBV12-4, the J gene TRBJ2-3; 10 bases are shared with TRBD2. CDR3 length: 17 amino acids. Trimming took 4 bases from V and 3 from J; bases not matched to a gene: 10. The CDR3 DNA reads as TGTGCCAGCAGTTCTTTCATAGCGGGAGGTGGGACAGATACGCAGTATTTT. Amino acid sequence: CASSSFIAGGGTDTQYF.

The chain links TRBV20-1 to TRBJ1-5; D gene ambiguous. CDR3 length: 13 amino acids. V was clipped by 0 bases and J by 5 bases, with 8 bases between them. The germline CDR1 and CDR2 sequences are DFQATT and SNEGSKA (reference sequence). CDR3 protein: CSARDRGDQPQHF. The CDR3 nucleotides read TGCAGTGCTAGAGATCGGGGTGATCAGCCCCAGCATTTT.

The J gene is TRBJ1-2, the V gene TRBV10-3; D remains unclear. Looked up from germline, CDR1 is ENHRY and CDR2 is SYGVKD. V lost 6 bases and J lost 0, with 17 bases in between. This CDR3 has 16 amino acids. The CDR3 DNA reads TGTGCCATCAGCCTTAAGGAAACGGTCGCTAACTATGGCTACACCTTC. It is translated as CAISLKETVANYGYTF.

This sequence joins TRBV6-4 and TRBJ2-5; tentative D call: TRBD2 (5 bases). The germline V and J ends were trimmed by 4 bases and 11 bases, with 23 bases remaining between them. The CDR3 covers 15 residues. CDR1 and CDR2 from the germline V gene are MRHNA and SNTAGT. The CDR3 coding sequence is TGTGCCAGCAGTGCGAGCGGAGAAGTCTACAATGAGCAGTACTTC. Its translation: CASSASGEVYNEQYF.

This clonotype was seen only a few times. J is TRBJ2-2 and V is TRBV6-1, with 9 bases matching TRBD1. CDR3 length equals 14 residues. V shed 3 bases, J shed 7 bases, and the junction held 3 bases outside the gene matches. In germline, CDR1 is MNHNS, CDR2 SASEGT. Written as DNA, the CDR3 is TGTGCCAGCAGTGAGGACAGGGGCGGCGGGGAGCTGTTTTTT. This sequence encodes CASSEDRGGGELFF.

The chain is built from TRBV28 and TRBJ2-7; 10 bases agree with TRBD2. This CDR3 is 13 amino acids long. Germline V lookup: CDR1 MDHEN, CDR2 SYDVKM. V trimming: 7 bases; J trimming: 5 bases; junction bases outside the gene matches: 5. DNA for the CDR3: TGTGCCAGCACCTCTAGCGGGAGAAACGAGCAGTACTTC. Translation gives CASTSSGRNEQYF. Filled out from reference TRBV28 and TRBJ2-7, the complete variable domain reads DVKVTQSSRYLVKRTGEKVFLECVQDMDHENMFWYRQDPGLGLRLIYFSYDVKMKEKGDIPEGYSVSREKKERFSLILESASTNQTSMYLCASTSSGRNEQYFGPGTRLTVT.

The chain combines TRBV4-1 with TRBJ1-1; TRBD1 agrees at 7 bases. Losses at the gene ends were 2 bases for V and 7 bases for J; bases not matched to a gene: 13. The germline CDR1 and CDR2 sequences are MGHRA and YSYEKL. The CDR3 consists of 16 residues. The CDR3 region is CASSQLQGSFGFEAFF. CDR3 nucleotides: TGCGCCAGCAGCCAACTACAGGGGTCCTTCGGCTTTGAAGCTTTCTTT.

The genes are TRBV5-1 and TRBJ1-2, with D perhaps TRBD1 (6 bases). CDR1 and CDR2 from the germline V gene are SGHRS and YFSETQ. Between the trimmed V and J ends, which lost 2 bases and 3 bases, there was a span of 14 bases. The CDR3 length is 15 residues. The CDR3 here is CASSLRPGQDYGYTF. CDR3 DNA sequence: TGCGCCAGCAGCTTAAGACCGGGACAAGACTATGGCTACACCTTC.

V gene TRBV20-1 combines with J gene TRBJ2-3, with TRBD2 identical over 16 bases. This CDR3 is built from 15 residues. In germline, CDR1 is DFQATT, CDR2 SNEGSKA (reference sequence). CDR3: CSGTSGREGTDTQYF. Written as DNA, the CDR3 is TGCAGCGGGACTAGCGGGAGGGAAGGCACAGATACGCAGTATTTT.

This chain connects TRBV20-1 to TRBJ1-2, with D possibly matching TRBD1 (5 bases). Germline CDR1 is DFQATT and CDR2 is SNEGSKA (reference sequence). The V and J ends lost 3 bases and 1 base respectively, with 12 bases between them. The CDR3 length is 14 residues. CDR3 in amino acids: CSASPTGFNYGYTF. Here the CDR3 DNA reads TGCAGTGCTAGCCCCACAGGATTTAACTATGGCTACACCTTC.

CDR3 DNA: TGTGCCAGCAGCTCGCAAACTTACACAGATACGCAGTATTTT. Translated: CASSSQTYTDTQYF. This chain connects TRBV11-2 to TRBJ2-3, with no clear D. Deletions cut 4 bases from V and 2 bases from J, with 10 bases between. The CDR3 extends over 14 amino acids. Per germline, CDR1 SGHAT and CDR2 FQNNGV.

This clonotype was seen many times. This rearrangement joins TRBV7-2 to TRBJ2-3, with 8 bases fitting TRBD2. Losses at the gene ends were 4 bases for V and 7 bases for J; bases not matched to a gene: 16. Per germline, CDR1 SGHTA and CDR2 FQGNSA. This CDR3 region has 17 residues. Written as DNA, the CDR3 is TGTGCCAGCAGCTCTCAGTCGGGAGGGGGAGGCAGAAATACGCAGTATTTT. Protein product: CASSSQSGGGGRNTQYF.

The chain has TRBV11-3 and TRBJ2-1; 10 nucleotides align to TRBD2. There are 15 residues in the CDR3. Per germline, CDR1 SGHNT and CDR2 YENEEA. The V segment lost 7 bases and the J segment 6 bases; nucleotides outside the gene matches: 9. The CDR3 loop is CASNEGLAGVNEQFF. The CDR3 DNA follows: TGTGCCAGCAACGAAGGGCTAGCGGGAGTCAATGAGCAGTTCTTC.

The rearrangement uses TRBV6-2 or TRBV6-3 and TRBJ2-1; 7 nucleotides line up with TRBD2. Per the germline V gene, CDR1 is MNHEY and CDR2 is SVGEGT. The CDR3 is 17 amino acids. V dropped 6 bases and J dropped 0; count of bases not matched to a gene: 11. The CDR3 DNA is TGTGCCAGCAGGAACTTTCCTAGCGGCCCCTCCTACAATGAGCAGTTCTTC. This sequence encodes CASRNFPSGPSYNEQFF.